The clone carrying this T cell receptor (beta chain) was counted at least ten times. Its target is not known. This record comes from a study of CD8+ T cells in alopecia areata. Study in general: Patients received oral tofacitinib, 5 to 10 mg twice daily, for moderate-to-severe alopecia areata. Tofacitinib exposure lasted 6 to 18 months, followed by 6 months off drug.

The CDR3 covers 13 residues. Germline loops: CDR1 SNHLY, CDR2 FYNNEI. Trimming removed 5 bases from V and 8 bases from J, with 15 bases in between. The study, taken as a whole, reports: For lesional scalp, especially alopecia totalis/universalis, clonality was higher than in normal scalp.

Cell sorting was applied to PBMCs, and CD4+ and CD8+ T cells were collected. cDNA prepared by RNA extraction and subsequent reverse transcription served as the template for sequencing. The method was immunoSEQ multiplex PCR; TCRdb's version includes in-frame clones alone and lacks a portion of them. The sample comprises some 240,000 clones, around three fifths of which are singletons, and less than 0.6% rests with the top ten. This sequence was found in a human donor with alopecia areata. Sequencing was performed on CD4+ T cells sorted from blood, taken at week 0. The chain links TRBV2 to TRBJ1-2; D unclear. The CDR3 DNA is TGTGCCAGCAGTACTAAAGGGCGTATCGGCTACACCTTC. Amino acids: CASSTKGRIGYTF.